Listed here are 10 T cell receptor beta chains from one sample, sequenced in a study of T-cell memory formation after mild COVID-19. TCRdb re-called the 5' RACE reads with MiXCR, one entry per CDR3 protein. The data hold approximately 12,000 distinct CDR3 sequences, with roughly 17% observed a single time. Sample: PBMCs or a T cell subset sorted from them (not recorded which). The receptors were sampled from a man in his late teens or twenties who had mild COVID-19 (a few samples of this study predate the infection). Cell type and time point are not known.

The genes are TRBV5-1 and TRBJ2-7; D is undetermined. Germline V gene lookup returns CDR1 SGHRS and CDR2 YFSETQ. This CDR3 is 15 amino acids long. Trimming pared 6 bases from V and 3 bases from J, leaving 19 bases between. The CDR3 nucleotides are TGCGCCAGCACCCCCGACCCGATGAACAGCTACGAGCAGTACTTC. Amino acid sequence: CASTPDPMNSYEQYF.

This clonotype was seen ten or more times. The V gene is TRBV12-3 or TRBV12-4, the J gene TRBJ1-1; D is undetermined. The CDR3 extends over 15 amino acids. Trimming removed 3 bases at V and 4 bases at J, with 15 bases between. The chain's CDR3 is CASSFLWAWSTEAFF. The CDR3 DNA follows: TGTGCCAGCAGTTTTTTATGGGCCTGGAGCACTGAAGCTTTCTTT.

There are many counts of this clonotype. V gene TRBV12-3 or TRBV12-4 combines with J gene TRBJ2-1; D is perhaps TRBD2 (5 bases). Trimming took 3 bases from V and 8 from J, leaving 14 bases between them. The CDR3 consists of 14 residues. This CDR3 reads CASSFILAADEQFF. Written as DNA, the CDR3 is TGTGCCAGCAGTTTCATCCTAGCAGCGGATGAGCAGTTCTTC.

The chain couples TRBV11-2 to TRBJ2-1; tentatively, D is TRBD2 (5 bases). Germline CDR1 and CDR2: SGHAT and FQNNGV. The CDR3 extends over 15 amino acids. Deletions cut 4 bases from V and 2 bases from J, with 12 bases between. The CDR3 DNA reads TGTGCCAGCAGCTCAGTAGCGACCCCCTACAATGAGCAGTTCTTC. This sequence encodes CASSSVATPYNEQFF.

This clonotype was seen many times. This sequence joins TRBV6-5 and TRBJ1-4; no clear D. Germline values: CDR1 MNHEY, CDR2 SVGAGI. The germline V and J ends were trimmed by 8 bases and 17 bases, with 27 bases remaining between them. This CDR3 is built from 14 residues. The CDR3 loop reads CASSYGWREGPQFF. The CDR3 DNA is TGTGCCAGCTCGTACGGCTGGAGGGAGGGCCCTCAATTTTTT.

At least ten counts were recorded for this clonotype. The CDR3 spells CASSLGRGRHGYTF. CDR3 in DNA: TGTGCCAGCAGCTTAGGCAGGGGGCGGCATGGCTACACCTTC. The chain has TRBV7-2 and TRBJ1-2, with 8 nucleotides matching TRBD1. The V gene end was trimmed by 1 base and the J gene end by 6 bases; junction bases not matched to a gene: 4. Germline V gene sequence: CDR1 SGHTA, CDR2 FQGNSA. The CDR3 runs to 14 residues. Full variable domain (rest looked up from reference TRBV7-2 and TRBJ1-2): GAGVSQSPSNKVTEKGKDVELRCDPISGHTALYWYRQSLGQGLEFLIYFQGNSAPDKSGLPSDRFSAERTGGSVSTLTIQRTQQEDSAVYLCASSLGRGRHGYTFGSGTRLTVV.

In its sample, this clonotype was seen many times. J is TRBJ2-3 and V is TRBV28; D might be TRBD1 (5 bases). V lost 1 base and J lost 4, with 15 bases in between. The CDR3 has 16 amino acids. Looked up from germline, CDR1 is MDHEN and CDR2 is SYDVKM. In nucleotides, the CDR3 is TGTGCCAGCAGTTTATATCTAGGGGCAGTTGCAGATACGCAGTATTTT. It encodes CASSLYLGAVADTQYF.

Written as DNA, the CDR3 is TGTGCCACCAGTAGGGCTGGTTCTAGCTCCTACGAGCAGTACTTC. Translating it yields CATSRAGSSSYEQYF. The rearrangement links TRBV24-1 to TRBJ2-7; D uncertain. The V and J ends lost 6 bases and 0 bases respectively, with 14 bases between them. Germline V gene sequence: CDR1 KGHDR, CDR2 SFDVKD. This CDR3 is built from 15 residues.

Sample share makes this clonotype medium-sized (0.01 to 0.1%). This rearrangement joins TRBV6-4 to TRBJ2-7; D is uncertain. CDR3 length: 14 amino acids. Germline CDR1 is MRHNA and CDR2 is SNTAGT. V was shortened by 5 bases and J by 0 bases, with 11 bases between the two germline ends. The CDR3 DNA is TGTGCCAGCAGTCCAGCTCCCTTCTCCTACGAGCAGTACTTC. Protein product: CASSPAPFSYEQYF.

The sample holds many counts of this clonotype. The chain employs TRBV5-1 and TRBJ1-1; tentatively, D is TRBD1 (6 bases). Germline CDR1 reads SGHRS; CDR2 reads YFSETQ. V lost 4 bases, J lost 0 bases, and 10 bases lay in between. This CDR3 has 14 residues. CDR3 in amino acids: CASSPGTLNTEAFF. In DNA form, the CDR3 reads TGCGCCAGCAGCCCCGGGACATTGAACACTGAAGCTTTCTTT.